The 12 T cell receptor beta chains presented below share a single source sample, sequenced in a study of blood T cell repertoires in COVID-19. Some clones are missing from TCRdb's copy, which holds only in-frame ones; the method was immunoSEQ multiplex PCR. The table lists more than 65,000 clones, about 80% of them singletons. Material: peripheral blood. The receptors come from a human donor in a cohort sampled during active COVID-19.

The rearrangement uses TRBV28 and TRBJ1-4, with TRBD1 identical over 10 bases. The CDR3 is 13 amino acids. V lost 8 bases and J lost 7; bases outside the gene matches: 4. Germline lookup yields CDR1 MDHEN and CDR2 SYDVKM. This chain's CDR3 is CASRDRGREKLFF. The CDR3 region has the DNA TGTGCCAGCCGGGACAGGGGACGTGAAAAACTGTTTTTT.

The chain carries TRBV2 and TRBJ1-2; TRBD1 agrees at 10 bases. CDR1 is SNHLY, CDR2 FYNNEI, per germline. CDR3 length equals 14 residues. Trimming cost V 7 bases and J 2 bases; bases outside gene matches: 4. The CDR3 is CASNRQGANYGYTF. CDR3 sequence (DNA): TGTGCCAGCAACCGACAGGGGGCGAACTATGGCTACACCTTC.

The rearrangement joins TRBV12-3 or TRBV12-4 to TRBJ1-1, with D tentatively TRBD1 (5 bases). Between the trimmed V and J ends, which lost 6 bases and 11 bases, there was a span of 13 bases. The CDR3 extends over 11 amino acids. CDR3 loop: CASSSGSLAFF. The CDR3 nucleotides are TGTGCCAGCAGCTCAGGGTCTCTGGCTTTCTTT.

The V gene is TRBV27, the J gene TRBJ1-2, with a weak D call TRBD1 (5 bases). Trimming stripped 3 bases from V and 7 bases from J, with 15 bases between. CDR1 MNHEY and CDR2 SMNVEV come from the germline V gene (reference sequence). There are 14 residues in the CDR3. CDR3 protein: CASSFRPGYGGYTF. Written as DNA, the CDR3 is TGTGCCAGCAGTTTCCGGCCAGGGTACGGTGGCTACACCTTC.

The chain carries TRBV6-5 and TRBJ2-7; the D gene is possibly TRBD1 (6 bases). The CDR3 covers 15 residues. Germline V lookup: CDR1 MNHEY, CDR2 SVGAGI. The ends were cut back, 6 bases at V and 0 bases at J, with 15 bases in the middle. The CDR3 reads CASRRARDTSYEQYF. CDR3 coding DNA: TGTGCCAGCAGAAGAGCTCGGGACACCTCCTACGAGCAGTACTTC.

V is TRBV27 and J is TRBJ2-7, with 10 nucleotides matching TRBD2. Germline-derived CDR1 and CDR2 are MNHEY and SMNVEV (reference sequence). V trimming: 3 bases; J trimming: 2 bases; junction bases outside the gene matches: 7. The length of the CDR3 is 16 residues. The CDR3 DNA reads TGTGCCAGCAGTTTTTGGGGAGCGGGGGGGCCCTACGAGCAGTACTTC. Its protein product is CASSFWGAGGPYEQYF.

As for this clone: This is likely a read error, given that the CDR3 carries no conserved phenylalanine or tryptophan at its end. Because the CDR3's place on the DNA is in doubt, the DNA is left out and the CDR3 is given as listed by TCRdb. V and J are TRBV28 and TRBJ2-3; the table calls TRBD1, which could not be checked here. The CDR3 is 9 amino acids long, termini counted. The germline gives CDR1 MDHEN, CDR2 SYDVKM. CDR3 sequence: CASSSRQRL.

The rearrangement uses TRBV28 and TRBJ2-3, with TRBD2 matching 11 bases. This CDR3 has 16 amino acids. CDR1 and CDR2 from the germline V gene are MDHEN and SYDVKM. V lost 3 bases and J lost 1; bases outside the gene matches: 3. CDR3 protein: CASSFTSGGGTDTQYF. The CDR3 DNA reads TGTGCCAGCAGTTTTACTAGCGGGGGAGGCACAGATACGCAGTATTTT.

V usage is TRBV19 and J usage is TRBJ2-7; 8 nucleotides agree with TRBD2. CDR3 size: 12 residues. Germline V lookup: CDR1 LNHDA, CDR2 SQIVND (reference sequence). The V and J ends lost 6 bases and 3 bases, in that order; junction bases with no gene match: 1. CDR3: CASSGGGYEQYF. The DNA for the CDR3 is TGTGCCAGTAGCGGGGGGGGCTACGAGCAGTACTTC.

The rearrangement uses TRBV6-5 and TRBJ1-1; TRBD1 matches 7 bases. Unmatched junction bases numbered 8, after V lost 5 bases and J lost 2 bases. The CDR3 length is 15 residues. Germline CDR1 and CDR2: MNHEY and SVGAGI. CDR3 sequence reads: CASSLNRQGNTEAFF. CDR3 DNA: TGTGCCAGCAGTCTAAACCGACAGGGTAACACTGAAGCTTTCTTT.

The chain couples TRBV28 to TRBJ2-2; 9 positions match TRBD2. Germline CDR1 reads MDHEN; CDR2 reads SYDVKM. V shed 5 bases, J shed 0 bases, and the junction held 7 bases outside the gene matches. This CDR3 spans 17 amino acids. The CDR3 DNA follows: TGTGCCAGCAGTATCCTTGTAGCGGGGGCGAACACCGGGGAGCTGTTTTTT. Protein: CASSILVAGANTGELFF.

This clone was counted only a few times. The CDR3: CASRLFSSGANVLTF. The CDR3 nucleotides are TGCGCCAGCAGGTTGTTTAGCTCTGGGGCCAACGTCCTGACTTTC. The chain employs TRBV5-1 and TRBJ2-6, with D unclear. Germline CDR1 SGHRS, CDR2 YFSETQ. The ends were cut back, 5 bases at V and 0 bases at J, with 9 bases in the middle. The CDR3 has 15 amino acids. The full variable domain, its missing parts supplied by reference TRBV5-1 and TRBJ2-6, is KAGVTQTPRYLIKTRGQQVTLSCSPISGHRSVSWYQQTPGQGLQFLFEYFSETQRNKGNFPGRFSGRQFSNSRSEMNVSTLELGDSALYLCASRLFSSGANVLTFGAGSRLTVL.